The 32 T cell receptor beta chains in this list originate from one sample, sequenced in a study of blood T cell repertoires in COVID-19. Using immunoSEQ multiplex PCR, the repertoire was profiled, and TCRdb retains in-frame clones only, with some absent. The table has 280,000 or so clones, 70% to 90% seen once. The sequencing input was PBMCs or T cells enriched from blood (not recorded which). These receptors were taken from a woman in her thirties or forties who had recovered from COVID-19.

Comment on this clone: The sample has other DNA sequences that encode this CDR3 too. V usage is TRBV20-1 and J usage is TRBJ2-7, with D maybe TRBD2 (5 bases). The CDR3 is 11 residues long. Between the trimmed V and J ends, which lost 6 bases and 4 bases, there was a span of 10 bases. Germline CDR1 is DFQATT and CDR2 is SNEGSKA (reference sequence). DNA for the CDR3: TGCAGTGCCCCACGGGGTTACGAGCAGTACTTC. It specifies CSAPRGYEQYF.

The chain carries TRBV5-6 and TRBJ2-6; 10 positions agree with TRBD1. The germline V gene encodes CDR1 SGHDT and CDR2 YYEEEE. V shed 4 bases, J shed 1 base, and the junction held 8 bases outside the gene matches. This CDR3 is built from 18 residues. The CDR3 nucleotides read TGTGCCAGCAGCACCCGACAGGGGGCGCGGTCTGGGGCCAACGTCCTGACTTTC. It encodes CASSTRQGARSGANVLTF.

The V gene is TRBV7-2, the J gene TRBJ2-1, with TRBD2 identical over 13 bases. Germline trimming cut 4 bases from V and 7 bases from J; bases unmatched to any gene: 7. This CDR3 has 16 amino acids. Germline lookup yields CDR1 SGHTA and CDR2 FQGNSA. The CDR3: CASSSRLAGGRNEQFF. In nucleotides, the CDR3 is TGTGCCAGCAGCTCGAGACTAGCGGGAGGACGAAATGAGCAGTTCTTC.

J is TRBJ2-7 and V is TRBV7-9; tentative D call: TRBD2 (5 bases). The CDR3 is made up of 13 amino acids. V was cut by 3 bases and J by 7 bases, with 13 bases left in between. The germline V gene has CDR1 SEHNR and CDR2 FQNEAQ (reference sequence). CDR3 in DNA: TGTGCCAGCAGCTTCGGGCAGGCGGGTGAGCAGTACTTC. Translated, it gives CASSFGQAGEQYF.

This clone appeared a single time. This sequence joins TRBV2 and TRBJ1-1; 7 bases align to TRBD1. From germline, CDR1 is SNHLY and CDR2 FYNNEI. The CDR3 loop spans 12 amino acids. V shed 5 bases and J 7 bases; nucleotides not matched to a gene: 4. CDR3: CASSSTGIEAFF. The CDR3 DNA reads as TGTGCCAGCAGTTCGACAGGGATTGAAGCTTTCTTT.

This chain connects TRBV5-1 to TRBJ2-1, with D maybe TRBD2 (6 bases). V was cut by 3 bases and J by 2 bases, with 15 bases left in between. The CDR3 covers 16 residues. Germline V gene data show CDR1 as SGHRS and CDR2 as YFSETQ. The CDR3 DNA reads TGCGCCAGCAGCTACTTGGGGACTGGGGCCTACAATGAGCAGTTCTTC. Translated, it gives CASSYLGTGAYNEQFF.

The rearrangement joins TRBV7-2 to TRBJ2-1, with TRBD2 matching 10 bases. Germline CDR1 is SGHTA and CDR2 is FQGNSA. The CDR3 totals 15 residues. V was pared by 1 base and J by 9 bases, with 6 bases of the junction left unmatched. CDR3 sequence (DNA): TGTGCCAGCAGCTTAGGGCTAGCGGGAGTGCGTGAGCAGTTCTTC. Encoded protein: CASSLGLAGVREQFF.

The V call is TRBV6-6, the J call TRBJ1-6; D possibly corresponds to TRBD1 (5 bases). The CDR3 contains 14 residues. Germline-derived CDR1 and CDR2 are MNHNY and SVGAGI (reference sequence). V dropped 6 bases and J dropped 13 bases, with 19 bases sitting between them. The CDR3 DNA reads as TGTGCCAGCAGCCCCGGGACTCCCATGGACCCCCTCCACTTT. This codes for CASSPGTPMDPLHF.

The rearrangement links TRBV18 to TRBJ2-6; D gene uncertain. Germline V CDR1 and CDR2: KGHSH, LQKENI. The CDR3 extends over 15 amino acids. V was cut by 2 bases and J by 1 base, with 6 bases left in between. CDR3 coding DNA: TGTGCCAGCTCACCAGGGCCGTCTGGGGCCAACGTCCTGACTTTC. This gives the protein CASSPGPSGANVLTF.

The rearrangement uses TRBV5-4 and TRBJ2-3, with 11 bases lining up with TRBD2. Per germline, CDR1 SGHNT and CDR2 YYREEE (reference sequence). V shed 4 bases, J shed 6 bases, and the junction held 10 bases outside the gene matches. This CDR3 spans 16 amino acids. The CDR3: CASSDGLAGNRDTQYF. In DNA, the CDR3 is TGTGCCAGCAGCGACGGACTAGCGGGTAATAGGGATACGCAGTATTTT.

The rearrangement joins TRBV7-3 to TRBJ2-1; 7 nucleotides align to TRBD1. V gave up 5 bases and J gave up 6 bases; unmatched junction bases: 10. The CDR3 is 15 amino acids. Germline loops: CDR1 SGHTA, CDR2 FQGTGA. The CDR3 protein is CASSRGQSRTNEQFF. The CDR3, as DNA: TGTGCCAGCAGCCGGGGACAGTCTAGGACCAATGAGCAGTTCTTC.

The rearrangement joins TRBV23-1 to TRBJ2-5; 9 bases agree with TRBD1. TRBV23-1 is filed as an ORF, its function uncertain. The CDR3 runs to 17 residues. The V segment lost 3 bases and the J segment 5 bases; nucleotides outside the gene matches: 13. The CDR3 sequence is CASSHLTDRGLSETQYF. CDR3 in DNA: TGCGCCAGCAGTCACCTAACGGACAGGGGTCTTAGTGAGACCCAGTACTTC.

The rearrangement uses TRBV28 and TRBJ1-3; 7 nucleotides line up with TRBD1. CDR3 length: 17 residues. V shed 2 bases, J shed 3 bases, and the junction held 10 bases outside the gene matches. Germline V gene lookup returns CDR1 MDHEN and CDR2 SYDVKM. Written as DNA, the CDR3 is TGTGCCAGCAGTTTAAAAGGGGGCGTACTCCGTGGAAACACCATATATTTT. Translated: CASSLKGGVLRGNTIYF.

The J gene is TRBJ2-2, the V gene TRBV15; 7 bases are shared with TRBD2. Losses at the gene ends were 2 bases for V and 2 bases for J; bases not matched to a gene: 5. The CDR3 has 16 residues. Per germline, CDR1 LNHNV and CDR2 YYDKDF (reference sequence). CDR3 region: CATSRTQRDNTGELFF. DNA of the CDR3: TGTGCCACCAGCAGAACCCAGCGGGATAACACCGGGGAGCTGTTTTTT.

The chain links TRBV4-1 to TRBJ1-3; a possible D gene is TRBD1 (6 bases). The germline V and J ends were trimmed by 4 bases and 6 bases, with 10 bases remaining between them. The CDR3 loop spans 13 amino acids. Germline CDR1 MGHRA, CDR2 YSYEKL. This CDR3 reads CASSPGQQNTIYF. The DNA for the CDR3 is TGCGCCAGCAGCCCCGGACAGCAAAACACCATATATTTT.

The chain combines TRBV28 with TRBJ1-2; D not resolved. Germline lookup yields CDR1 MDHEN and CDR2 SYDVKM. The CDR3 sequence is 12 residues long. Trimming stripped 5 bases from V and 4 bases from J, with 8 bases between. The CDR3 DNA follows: TGTGCCAGCAGTCTGGAGATCTATGGCTACACCTTC. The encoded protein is CASSLEIYGYTF.

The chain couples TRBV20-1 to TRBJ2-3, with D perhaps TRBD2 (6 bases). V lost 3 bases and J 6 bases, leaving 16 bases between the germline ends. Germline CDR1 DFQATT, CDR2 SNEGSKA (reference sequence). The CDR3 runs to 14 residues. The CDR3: CSASSLAPVDTQYF. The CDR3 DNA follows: TGCAGTGCTAGTTCGCTAGCGCCAGTGGATACGCAGTATTTT.

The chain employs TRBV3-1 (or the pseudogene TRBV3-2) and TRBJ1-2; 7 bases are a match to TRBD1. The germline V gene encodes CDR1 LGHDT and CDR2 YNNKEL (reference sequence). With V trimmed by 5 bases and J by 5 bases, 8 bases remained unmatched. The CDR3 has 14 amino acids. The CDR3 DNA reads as TGTGCCAGCAGCGGCGGGACAGCTAGTTATGGCTACACCTTC. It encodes CASSGGTASYGYTF.

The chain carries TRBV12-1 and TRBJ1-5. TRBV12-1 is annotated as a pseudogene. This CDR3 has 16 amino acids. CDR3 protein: CASSFGGGRAMQPQHF. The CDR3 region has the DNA TGTGCCAGCAGCTTTGGGGGGGGCAGGGCAATGCAGCCCCAGCATTTT.

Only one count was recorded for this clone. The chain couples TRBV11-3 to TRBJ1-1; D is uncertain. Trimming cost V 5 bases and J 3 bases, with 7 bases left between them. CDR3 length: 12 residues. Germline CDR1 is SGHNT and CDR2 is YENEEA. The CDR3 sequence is CASSRGDTEAFF. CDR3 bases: TGTGCCAGCAGCCGGGGAGACACTGAAGCTTTCTTT.

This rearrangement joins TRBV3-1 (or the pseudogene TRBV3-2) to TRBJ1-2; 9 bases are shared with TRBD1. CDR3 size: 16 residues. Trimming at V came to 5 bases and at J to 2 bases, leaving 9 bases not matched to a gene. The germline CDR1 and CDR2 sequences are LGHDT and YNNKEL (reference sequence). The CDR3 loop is CASSMWSGTGNYGYTF. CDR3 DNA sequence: TGTGCCAGCAGCATGTGGAGCGGGACAGGGAACTATGGCTACACCTTC.

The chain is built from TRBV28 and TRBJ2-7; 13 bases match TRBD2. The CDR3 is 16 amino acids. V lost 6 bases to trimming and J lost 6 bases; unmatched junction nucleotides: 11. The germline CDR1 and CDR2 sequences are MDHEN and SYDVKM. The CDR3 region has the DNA TGTGCCAGCAGAGGAGCCACTAGCGGGAGGGCCAGCGAGCAGTACTTC. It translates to CASRGATSGRASEQYF.

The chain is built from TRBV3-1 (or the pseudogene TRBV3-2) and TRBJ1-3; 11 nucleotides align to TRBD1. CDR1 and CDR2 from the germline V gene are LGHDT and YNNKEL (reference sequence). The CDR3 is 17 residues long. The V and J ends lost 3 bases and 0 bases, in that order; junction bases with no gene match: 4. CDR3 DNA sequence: TGTGCCAGCAGCCAGGGGACAGGGGGACACTCTGGAAACACCATATATTTT. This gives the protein CASSQGTGGHSGNTIYF.

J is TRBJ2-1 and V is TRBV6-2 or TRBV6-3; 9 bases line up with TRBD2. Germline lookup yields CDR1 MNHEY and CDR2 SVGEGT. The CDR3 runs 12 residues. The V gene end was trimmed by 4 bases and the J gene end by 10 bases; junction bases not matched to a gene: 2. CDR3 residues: CASSSTSGEQFF. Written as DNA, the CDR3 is TGTGCCAGCAGTTCGACTAGCGGAGAGCAGTTCTTC.

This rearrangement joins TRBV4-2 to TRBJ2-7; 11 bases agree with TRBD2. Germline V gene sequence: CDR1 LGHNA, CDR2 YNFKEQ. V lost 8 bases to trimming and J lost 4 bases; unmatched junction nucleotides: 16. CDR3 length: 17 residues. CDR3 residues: CASSRGHGLAGLYEQYF. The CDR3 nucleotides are TGTGCCAGCTCGAGGGGGCACGGACTAGCGGGCTTATACGAGCAGTACTTC.

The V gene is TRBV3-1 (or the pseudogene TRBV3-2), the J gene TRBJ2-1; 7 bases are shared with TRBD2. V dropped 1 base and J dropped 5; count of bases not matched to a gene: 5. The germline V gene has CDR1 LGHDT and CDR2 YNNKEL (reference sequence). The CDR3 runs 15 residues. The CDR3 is CASSQGQRGDNEQFF. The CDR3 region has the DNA TGTGCCAGCAGCCAAGGTCAGCGGGGTGACAATGAGCAGTTCTTC.

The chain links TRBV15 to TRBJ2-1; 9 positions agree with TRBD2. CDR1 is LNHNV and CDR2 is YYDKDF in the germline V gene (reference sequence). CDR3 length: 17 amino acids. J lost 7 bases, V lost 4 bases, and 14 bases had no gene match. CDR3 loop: CATSTTLSGRVWNEQFF. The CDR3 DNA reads TGTGCCACCAGCACTACCCTTAGCGGGAGAGTGTGGAATGAGCAGTTCTTC.

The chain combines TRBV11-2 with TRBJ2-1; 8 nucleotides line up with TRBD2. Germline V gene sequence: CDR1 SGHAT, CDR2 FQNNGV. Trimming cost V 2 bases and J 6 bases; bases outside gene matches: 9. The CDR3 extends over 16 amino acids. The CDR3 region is CASSLTPGTSSNEQFF. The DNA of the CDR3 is TGTGCCAGCAGCTTAACCCCCGGGACTAGTAGCAATGAGCAGTTCTTC.

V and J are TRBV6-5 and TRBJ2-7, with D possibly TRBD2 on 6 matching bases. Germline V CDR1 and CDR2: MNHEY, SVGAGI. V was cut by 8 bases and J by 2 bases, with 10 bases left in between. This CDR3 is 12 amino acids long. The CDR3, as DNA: TGTGCCAGCCATGGGGAGGCCTACGAGCAGTACTTC. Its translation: CASHGEAYEQYF.

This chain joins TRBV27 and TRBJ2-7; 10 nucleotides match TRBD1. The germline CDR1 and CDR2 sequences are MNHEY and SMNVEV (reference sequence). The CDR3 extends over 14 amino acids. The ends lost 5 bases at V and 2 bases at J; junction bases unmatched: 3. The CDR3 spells CASSTGTGAYEQYF. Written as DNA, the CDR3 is TGTGCCAGCAGTACTGGGACAGGGGCCTACGAGCAGTACTTC.

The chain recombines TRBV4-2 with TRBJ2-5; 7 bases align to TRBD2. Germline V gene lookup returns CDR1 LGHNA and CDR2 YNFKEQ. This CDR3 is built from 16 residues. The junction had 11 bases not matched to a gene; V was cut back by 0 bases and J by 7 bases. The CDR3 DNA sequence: TGTGCCAGCAGCCAAGATCCGGCTAGCGGCGTCGCGACCCAGTACTTC. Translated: CASSQDPASGVATQYF.

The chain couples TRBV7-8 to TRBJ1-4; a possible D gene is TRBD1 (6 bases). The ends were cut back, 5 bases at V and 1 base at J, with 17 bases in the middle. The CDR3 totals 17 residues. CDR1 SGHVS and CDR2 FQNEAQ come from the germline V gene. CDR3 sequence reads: CASSRTRGWGTNEKLFF. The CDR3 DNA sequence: TGTGCCAGCAGCCGTACTAGGGGGTGGGGAACTAATGAAAAACTGTTTTTT.